The rows below give T cell receptor beta chains drawn from one sample of a study of blood T cell repertoires in COVID-19. Only in-frame clones appear in the TCRdb table, and some are missing; sequencing was by immunoSEQ multiplex PCR. The sample yields approximately 300,000 clones, about 84% seen once. The sequencing input was peripheral blood. The receptors here all came from a woman aged 45-59 years with acute or convalescent COVID-19. CDR3s include the opening cysteine and the closing phenylalanine or tryptophan. The order of the fields is J gene, V gene, clone size, D gene, CDR3 DNA, CDR3 protein. The D gene is left open where the match is weak. Expanded clones get a size class; other rows say once, few or many, or leave the size out.

TRBJ1-1	TRBV29-1	NA	NA	TGCAGCGCCTGGGACACCGCGAACACTGAAGCTTTCTTT	CSAWDTANTEAFF
TRBJ1-1	TRBV5-1	few	NA	TGCGCCAGCAGGTACTCCAGGGTCACTGAAGCTTTCTTT	CASRYSRVTEAFF
TRBJ2-7	TRBV29-1	NA	NA	TGCAGCGTTGCCGGGTCCTACGAGCAGTACTTC	CSVAGSYEQYF
TRBJ2-1	TRBV30	NA	TRBD2	TGTGCCTGGAGTCGTGGGACTAGCGGGAGTTTAGGTGAGCAGTTCTTC	CAWSRGTSGSLGEQFF
TRBJ2-1	TRBV9	NA	NA	TGTGCCAGCAGCGCCGCAGCGAGACCGGGGTTCAATGAGCAGTTCTTC	CASSAAARPGFNEQFF
TRBJ1-1	TRBV30	few	NA	TGTGCCTGGAGTATAGGCGGCGGGTGGGCGGACACTGAAGCTTTCTTT	CAWSIGGGWADTEAFF
TRBJ2-2	TRBV19	NA	TRBD1	TGTGCCAGTAGTTTCGACAGGGAAGGGGAGCTGTTTTTT	CASSFDREGELFF
TRBJ2-5	TRBV19	once	TRBD1	TGTGCCAGTAGTACCCCCGGGACAGGCAGAGAGACCCAGTACTTC	CASSTPGTGRETQYF
TRBJ2-1	TRBV7-3	NA	TRBD1	TGTGCCAGCAGACCTGACAGGGTCGGTGGAAATGAGCAGTTCTTC	CASRPDRVGGNEQFF
TRBJ1-2	TRBV28	NA	NA	TGTGCCACGAAGGAGAGCTATGGCTACACCTTC	CATKESYGYTF
TRBJ2-7	TRBV28	NA	TRBD1	TGTGCCAGCAGTCCACAGGGGTTCTCCTACGAGCAGTACTTC	CASSPQGFSYEQYF
TRBJ1-1	TRBV5-5	NA	NA	TGTGCCAGCAGCTTTAAGGACAGGAACACTGAAGCTTTCTTT	CASSFKDRNTEAFF
TRBJ2-1	TRBV18	NA	TRBD1	TGTGCCAGCTCACCGGGACAGGGGCCTGAGCAGTTCTTC	CASSPGQGPEQFF
TRBJ2-7	TRBV7-2	NA	TRBD2	TGTGCCAGCAGCCCTCGATTGACTAGCGGGAGTTACGAGCAGTACTTC	CASSPRLTSGSYEQYF
TRBJ2-5	TRBV5-4	NA	TRBD2	TGTGCCAGCAGCTTGGGAGCGGGAGGGCCTCAAGAGACCCAGTACTTC	CASSLGAGGPQETQYF
TRBJ1-5	TRBV19	few	NA	TGTGCCAGTAGTATAGAAGCCAGGGGTGAGTCTCAGCCCCAGCATTTT	CASSIEARGESQPQHF
TRBJ2-1	TRBV7-3	once	TRBD2	TGTGCCAGCAGCCCCCGGGGAGCGGGAACCAATGAGCAGTTCTTC	CASSPRGAGTNEQFF
TRBJ2-7	TRBV28	NA	TRBD1	TGTGCCAGCCTTAGGACAGGGGGCACCTACGAGCAGTACTTC	CASLRTGGTYEQYF
TRBJ1-5	TRBV4-2	NA	NA	TGTGCCAGCAGCCCGGAACAGGGACAGCCCCAGCATTTT	CASSPEQGQPQHF
TRBJ1-5	TRBV28	NA	TRBD1	TGTGCCAGCAGCCCAAGGGACAGGGGGCTTCAGCCCCAGCATTTT	CASSPRDRGLQPQHF
TRBJ1-6	TRBV7-2	NA	TRBD1	TGTGCCAGCAGCAGCCGGGGGACAGGGGATTCACCCCTCCACTTT	CASSSRGTGDSPLHF
TRBJ2-1	TRBV19	NA	NA	TGTGCCAGTAGTATTATTCGCGGGATCTATGAGCAGTTCTTC	CASSIIRGIYEQFF
TRBJ2-7	TRBV2	once	NA	TGTGCCACCGGGTTACTAGGCAACTACGAGCAGTACTTC	CATGLLGNYEQYF
TRBJ1-1	TRBV2	NA	NA	TGTGCCAGCAGGTTAGCTACAGGGTCGGGCACTGAAGCTTTCTTT	CASRLATGSGTEAFF
TRBJ2-7	TRBV5-4	NA	TRBD2	TGTGCCAGCAGCACCGACCCGGGACTAGTTCCCTACGAGCAGTACTTC	CASSTDPGLVPYEQYF
TRBJ2-2	TRBV9	NA	NA	TGTGCCAGCAGCACCCCCCGTGGAGGAAGCGGGGAGCTGTTTTTT	CASSTPRGGSGELFF
TRBJ2-3	TRBV5-4	few	NA	TGTGCCAGCAGCTTGGGGGGAGGCACAGATACGCAGTATTTT	CASSLGGGTDTQYF
TRBJ1-5	TRBV6-6	few	NA	TGTGCCAGCAGTTCCCCCGGCAGGGTGATGTTTCAGCCCCAGCATTTT	CASSSPGRVMFQPQHF
TRBJ1-5	TRBV9	NA	TRBD1	TGTGCCAGCAGCATTACAGGGGACCAGCCCCAGCATTTT	CASSITGDQPQHF
TRBJ1-1	TRBV7-2	few	NA	TGTGCCAGCAGCGTGCAGGGAGGAGGCACTGAAGCTTTCTTT	CASSVQGGGTEAFF
TRBJ1-2	TRBV9	NA	TRBD1	TGTGCCAGCAGCGTAGATCCGACAGGGTATGGCTACACCTTC	CASSVDPTGYGYTF
TRBJ2-7	TRBV28	NA	NA	TGTGCCAGCAGTTTATCCCCGACTAGGCTCGCCGAGCAGTACTTC	CASSLSPTRLAEQYF
TRBJ1-5	TRBV19	NA	TRBD1	TGTGCCAGTAGTACCGGGACAGGGGGCTACAATCAGCCCCAGCATTTT	CASSTGTGGYNQPQHF
TRBJ2-7	TRBV15	NA	NA	TGTGCCACCAGCTTACCTGCCATCAGGCGCGAGCAGTACTTC	CATSLPAIRREQYF
TRBJ1-5	TRBV10-2	NA	NA	TGCGCCAGCAGTAGCGACAGCTATAGCAATCAGCCCCAGCATTTT	CASSSDSYSNQPQHF
TRBJ1-4	TRBV5-1	NA	NA	TGCGCCAGCAGCCTTGACGGGAAAGCTAATGAAAAACTGTTTTTT	CASSLDGKANEKLFF
TRBJ2-1	TRBV7-2	NA	TRBD1	TGTGCCAGCAGCTCGGACAGGGGCGACAATGAGCAGTTCTTC	CASSSDRGDNEQFF
TRBJ2-5	TRBV5-1	NA	NA	TGCGCCAGCAGCTTGGCGGCAGGGTCAGAGACCCAGTACTTC	CASSLAAGSETQYF
TRBJ2-1	TRBV7-9	NA	TRBD2	TGTGCCAGCAGCTTGACGGGGGAGGGCGATGAGCAGTTCTTC	CASSLTGEGDEQFF
TRBJ2-1	TRBV7-2	NA	TRBD2	TGTGCCAGCAGCTTAGGAGGGAGGGCGTACAATGAGCAGTTCTTC	CASSLGGRAYNEQFF
TRBJ1-3	TRBV2	once	TRBD1	TGTGCCAGCGGGACAGCCGGAAACACCATATATTTT	CASGTAGNTIYF
TRBJ2-7	TRBV27	few	NA	TGTGCCAGCAGTTTTCGACATTCCCCCTCCTACGAGCAGTACTTC	CASSFRHSPSYEQYF
TRBJ1-2	TRBV15	NA	NA	TGTGCCACCAGCAGAGAGACCGGCGGCGTCTATGGCTACACCTTC	CATSRETGGVYGYTF
TRBJ2-1	TRBV7-3	NA	TRBD2	TGTGCCAGCAGCTTAACGCCTAGCGGGAGGGGGACCTACAATGAGCAGTTCTTC	CASSLTPSGRGTYNEQFF
TRBJ1-5	TRBV9	few	TRBD1	TGTGCCAGCAGCGGTCACGGGACAGGGGACAATCAGCCCCAGCATTTT	CASSGHGTGDNQPQHF
TRBJ2-2	TRBV29-1	NA	TRBD1	TGCAGCGTTGGGGATGGGACAGGGGCAACCGGGGAGCTGTTTTTT	CSVGDGTGATGELFF
TRBJ2-1	TRBV15	NA	NA	TGTGCCACCAGCAGAGATCTAGGGGGCTACAATGAGCAGTTCTTC	CATSRDLGGYNEQFF
TRBJ2-7	TRBV7-3	few	NA	TGTGCCAGCAGCTTAACTGCGGACAGAGCCTACGAGCAGTACTTC	CASSLTADRAYEQYF
TRBJ2-1	TRBV18	NA	TRBD1	TGTGCCAGCTCACCTGGACAGGTCTACAATGAGCAGTTCTTC	CASSPGQVYNEQFF
TRBJ2-2	TRBV27	NA	TRBD2	TGTGCCAGCAGTCTCTATAGCGGGAGGGCTGGCACCGGGGAGCTGTTTTTT	CASSLYSGRAGTGELFF
TRBJ2-1	TRBV4-3	NA	NA	TGCGCCAGCAGCCAAGATGGAGTAGAGAGCTCCTACAATGAGCAGTTCTTC	CASSQDGVESSYNEQFF
TRBJ1-5	TRBV7-6	NA	NA	TGTGCCAGCAGCTTGGGGGCGGGGGGCTCCAATCAGCCCCAGCATTTT	CASSLGAGGSNQPQHF
TRBJ1-1	TRBV2	NA	NA	TGTGCCAGCAGCAAGAACACTGAAGCTTTCTTT	CASSKNTEAFF
TRBJ2-3	TRBV7-3	once	NA	TGTGCCAGCAGCTTCTTGGTATCGGGGGATAGCACAGATACGCAGTATTTT	CASSFLVSGDSTDTQYF
TRBJ2-1	TRBV4-1	once	TRBD2	TGCGCCAGCAGCCGAGTGGGACTAGCGGTGAATGAGCAGTTCTTC	CASSRVGLAVNEQFF
TRBJ2-5	TRBV12-2	NA	NA	TGTGCAAGTCGCTTACCGCTAGCGGAAGAGACCCAGTACTTC	CASRLPLAEETQYF
TRBJ2-1	TRBV4-2	NA	NA	TGTGCCAGCAGCTTAAGCGGAGTCGCGGGTCCCTACAATGAGCAGTTCTTC	CASSLSGVAGPYNEQFF